Listed below are T cell receptor beta chains from one sample, sequenced in a study of OX40 agonist ivuxolimab in advanced cancers. Assay used: immunoSEQ multiplex PCR; TCRdb lists only in-frame clones, some missing. Of around 70,000 clones in the sample, around four fifths were seen once. The sequenced sample was CD4+ or CD8+ T cells sorted from blood, obtained in a trial of the OX40 agonist ivuxolimab. The receptors stem from an adult with an advanced solid tumor such as melanoma, head and neck, liver or kidney cancer. Both conserved end residues are part of each CDR3. A D gene is named only where the DNA matches it firmly. Expanded clones get a size class; other rows say once, few or many, or leave the size out.

CDR3	DNA	V	D	J	size
CASQGSSYNSPLHF	TGTGCCTCGCAGGGAAGCTCCTATAATTCACCCCTCCACTTT	TRBV28	.	TRBJ1-6	few
CASSLGRRETQYF	TGTGCCAGCAGCTTAGGACGGCGGGAGACCCAGTACTTC	TRBV7-2	.	TRBJ2-5	few
CASSGEGGMREGQNIQYF	TGTGCCAGCAGCGGCGAAGGGGGGATGAGGGAGGGGCAAAACATTCAGTACTTC	TRBV9	.	TRBJ2-4	.
CASSEAEGQPQHF	TGTGCCAGCAGTGAAGCCGAGGGCCAGCCCCAGCATTTT	TRBV6-1	.	TRBJ1-5	.
CARRQTSNTGELFF	TGTGCCAGGAGACAGACGTCGAACACCGGGGAGCTGTTTTTT	TRBV2	.	TRBJ2-2	once
CASSLAGGAYEQYF	TGTGCCAGCAGTCTAGCGGGAGGCGCCTACGAGCAGTACTTC	TRBV27	TRBD2	TRBJ2-7	.
CASSVGGQGADEQFF	TGTGCCAGCAGTGTAGGGGGACAGGGGGCGGATGAGCAGTTCTTC	TRBV6-1	TRBD1	TRBJ2-1	few
CASSPQAGGPSEQYF	TGTGCCAGCAGCCCACAAGCGGGAGGGCCCTCCGAGCAGTACTTC	TRBV14	TRBD2	TRBJ2-7	.
CASSVESGSSSYNEQFF	TGTGCCAGCAGCGTAGAAAGCGGGAGTAGTTCATACAATGAGCAGTTCTTC	TRBV9	TRBD2	TRBJ2-1	.
CASSSPYRGLHPSTDTQYF	TGTGCCAGCAGTTCCCCCTACAGGGGGCTTCACCCCTCGACAGATACGCAGTATTTT	TRBV27	TRBD1	TRBJ2-3	.
CASTTDRGRTGELFF	TGTGCCAGCACCACCGACAGGGGGCGGACCGGGGAGCTGTTTTTT	TRBV7-9	TRBD1	TRBJ2-2	once
CASSDRQGYTEAFF	TGTGCCAGCAGTGATCGACAGGGATACACTGAAGCTTTCTTT	TRBV6-5	TRBD1	TRBJ1-1	.
CSVEGSSSYNEQFF	TGCAGCGTTGAAGGGTCTAGCTCCTACAATGAGCAGTTCTTC	TRBV29-1	.	TRBJ2-1	.
CASSLGRQAQPQHF	TGTGCCAGCAGCTTGGGGCGACAGGCTCAGCCCCAGCATTTT	TRBV5-8	.	TRBJ1-5	.